One and the same sample provided the 15 T cell receptor beta chains below, sequenced in a study of blood T cell repertoires in COVID-19. Here immunoSEQ multiplex PCR was the method, and the copy in TCRdb shows in-frame clones only, minus some. The repertoire includes about 200,000 clones, approximately 90% of them detected once, and roughly a sixth sits in the top ten. Sample: peripheral blood. Receptor source: a man aged 50 to 60 with COVID-19, enrolled during active disease.

The V gene is TRBV20-1, the J gene TRBJ1-4; D uncertain. This CDR3 has 11 amino acids. The V end lost 7 bases, the J end lost 7 bases, and 10 bases lay between the germline ends. Germline-derived CDR1 and CDR2 are DFQATT and SNEGSKA (reference sequence). CDR3 loop: CSGGGREKLFF. The CDR3 coding sequence is TGCAGTGGGGGAGGCCGTGAAAAACTGTTTTTT.

The rearrangement joins TRBV2 to TRBJ2-5; 7 bases agree with TRBD2. This CDR3 has 17 residues. Trimming cost V 0 bases and J 5 bases; bases outside gene matches: 12. Germline CDR1 reads SNHLY; CDR2 reads FYNNEI. The CDR3 DNA is TGTGCCAGCAGTGAAGCCCAATTATCGGGAGGTAGGGAGACCCAGTACTTC. This sequence encodes CASSEAQLSGGRETQYF.

The V and J genes are TRBV6-2 or TRBV6-3 and TRBJ2-7; D might be TRBD1 (5 bases). Germline CDR1 MNHEY, CDR2 SVGEGT. CDR3 length equals 16 residues. V was clipped by 6 bases and J by 1 base, with 19 bases between them. CDR3 loop: CASSPLDRGRSYEQYF. The CDR3 coding sequence is TGTGCCAGCAGCCCCCTCGATAGGGGCAGATCCTACGAGCAGTACTTC.

This clone was detected only once. The chain carries TRBV11-2 and TRBJ2-5, with D perhaps TRBD2 (6 bases). Germline values: CDR1 SGHAT, CDR2 FQNNGV. Between the trimmed V and J ends, which lost 8 bases and 0 bases, there was a span of 13 bases. The CDR3 covers 14 residues. The CDR3 protein is CASVGGHNQETQYF. The CDR3 DNA is TGTGCCAGCGTGGGAGGACACAACCAAGAGACCCAGTACTTC.

This clone was detected once. The chain uses TRBV15 and TRBJ2-1; 8 nucleotides match TRBD2. Germline assignment: CDR1 LNHNV and CDR2 YYDKDF (reference sequence). The CDR3 is 13 amino acids. The trim removed 4 bases at V and 9 bases at J, leaving 5 bases unmatched. DNA of the CDR3: TGTGCCACCAGCACATCTCGGGGGGGTGAGCAGTTCTTC. It is translated as CATSTSRGGEQFF.

CDR3 sequence: CASMTVRNYGYTF. The CDR3 DNA sequence: TGTGCCAGTATGACAGTGAGAAACTATGGCTACACCTTC. This chain links TRBV6-5 with TRBJ1-2; D is perhaps TRBD1 (5 bases). In germline, CDR1 is MNHEY, CDR2 SVGAGI. The V gene lost 9 bases and the J gene lost 2 bases, with 13 bases spanning the gap. The CDR3 has 13 amino acids.

This clone has a handful of counts. The chain employs TRBV4-1 and TRBJ1-1; 7 bases align to TRBD1. CDR3 length: 16 amino acids. Germline V gives CDR1 MGHRA, CDR2 YSYEKL. Unmatched junction bases numbered 9, after V lost 1 base and J lost 4 bases. The chain's CDR3 is CASSQVGKGQATEAFF. The CDR3 DNA reads TGCGCCAGCAGCCAAGTGGGGAAAGGACAGGCCACTGAAGCTTTCTTT.

V gene TRBV11-2 combines with J gene TRBJ2-2, with a weak D call TRBD2 (5 bases). CDR3 length equals 16 residues. V lost 5 bases and J lost 1, with 14 bases in between. Germline values: CDR1 SGHAT, CDR2 FQNNGV. In DNA, the CDR3 is TGTGCCAGCAGCGTCCGGGGTGGGCTGAACACCGGGGAGCTGTTTTTT. It specifies CASSVRGGLNTGELFF.

This clone has just one count. CDR3 sequence reads: CASSQRRISYEQYF. CDR3 nucleotide sequence: TGTGCCAGCAGTCAGCGCCGGATTTCCTACGAGCAGTACTTC. The rearrangement joins TRBV28 to TRBJ2-7, with D unclear. The germline V gene has CDR1 MDHEN and CDR2 SYDVKM. The CDR3 totals 14 residues. Trimming took 5 bases from V and 1 from J, leaving 12 bases between them.

As regards this clone: The same CDR3 can be traced to other DNA sequences in this sample. V usage is TRBV12-3 or TRBV12-4 and J usage is TRBJ2-2, with D hard to call. The CDR3 has 12 residues. V was cut by 6 bases and J by 4 bases, with 6 bases left in between. CDR3 in amino acids: CASSTSTGELFF. As DNA, the CDR3 is TGTGCCAGCAGCACTTCCACCGGGGAGCTGTTTTTT.

This rearrangement joins TRBV7-6 to TRBJ2-1; a possible D gene is TRBD1 (6 bases). The V end lost 6 bases, the J end lost 4 bases, and 28 bases lay between the germline ends. The CDR3 is 19 residues long. Germline CDR1 and CDR2: SGHVS and FNYEAQ. CDR3 DNA sequence: TGTGCCAGCAGGGCAGAGGTCTTTCCGGTGGGGGCCCGATACAATGAGCAGTTCTTC. Its translation: CASRAEVFPVGARYNEQFF.

J is TRBJ2-5 and V is TRBV2, with TRBD2 identical over 11 bases. Germline assignment: CDR1 SNHLY and CDR2 FYNNEI. The CDR3 contains 17 residues. J was trimmed by 4 bases and V by 6 bases; bases with no gene match: 13. CDR3 protein: CASRHPVASGGRETQYF. Written as DNA, the CDR3 is TGTGCCAGCAGACACCCGGTTGCTAGCGGGGGGCGAGAGACCCAGTACTTC.

The chain uses TRBV6-6 and TRBJ2-1; 8 positions match TRBD2. This CDR3 region has 11 residues. Germline values: CDR1 MNHNY, CDR2 SVGAGI (reference sequence). Trimming removed 2 bases from V and 14 bases from J; junction bases left unmatched: 2. The CDR3 loop is CASSYQREKFF. The CDR3 nucleotides are TGTGCCAGCAGTTACCAGCGGGAGAAGTTCTTC.

The CDR3 loop reads CASSTLQRQMEQFF. In nucleotides, the CDR3 is TGTGCCAGCAGCACCTTACAGCGGCAAATGGAGCAGTTCTTC. The chain uses TRBV11-2 and TRBJ2-1, with D perhaps matching TRBD2 (5 bases). Per germline, CDR1 SGHAT and CDR2 FQNNGV. The CDR3 has 14 residues. The V and J ends lost 5 bases and 10 bases respectively, with 18 bases between them.

This rearrangement joins TRBV5-1 to TRBJ2-7, with 14 bases fitting TRBD2. The CDR3 loop spans 19 amino acids. Germline V gives CDR1 SGHRS, CDR2 YFSETQ. The ends lost 0 bases at V and 2 bases at J; junction bases unmatched: 10. This CDR3 reads CASSLGPVGLAGGAYEQYF. The CDR3 region has the DNA TGCGCCAGCAGCTTGGGCCCAGTCGGACTAGCGGGAGGAGCCTACGAGCAGTACTTC.